This T cell receptor beta chain was obtained from a study of blood T cell repertoires in COVID-19. Study-wide background: COVID-19 samples from acute and convalescent phases originated in the United States, Italy and Spain.

Germline values: CDR1 MGHRA, CDR2 YSYEKL. V shed 0 bases and J 3 bases; nucleotides not matched to a gene: 8. The CDR3 runs 16 residues. Participant-given clinical history determined each cohort assignment. Original handling: Counts of nucleated cells, estimated from reference gene primer amplification, were obtained. Clones were read by immunoSEQ multiplex PCR, and TCRdb kept only the in-frame ones, dropping some. D and trimming were read from the DNA, whereas the V and J calls and clone size are those reported in that table. The sample has about 81,000 clones, around 88% seen once. The clonotype comes from a woman aged 50 to 60 with acute COVID-19. The sample taken for sequencing was PBMCs or T cells enriched from blood (not recorded which). The chain couples TRBV4-1 to TRBJ2-7; 7 bases agree with TRBD1. The CDR3: CASSQEFTGQFYEQYF. DNA for the CDR3: TGCGCCAGCAGCCAAGAGTTTACGGGACAGTTCTACGAGCAGTACTTC.